This passage covers 26 T cell receptor beta chains from one sample sequenced in a study of shared clonotypes between healthy human individuals. The assay was immunoSEQ multiplex PCR, and TCRdb's table has in-frame clones only and misses some. The data show about 2.1 million clones, with just under 95% seen just once and roughly 1.7% held by the top ten. The naive CD8 subset, CD45RO-negative cells positively selected for CCR7, excluded terminally differentiated effector memory CD45RA+ cells. Sequences were obtained from naive CD8+ T cells from PBMCs. These receptors were taken from a man aged 18 to 30 in good health. Some clones in this sample may be carry-over from other donors' samples.

CDR3 coding DNA: TGTGCCAGCAGCCCACTCGGGGGGAGGACAGATACGCAGTATTTT. This gives the protein CASSPLGGRTDTQYF. The J gene is TRBJ2-3, the V gene TRBV7-7, with TRBD2 matching over 7 bases. The CDR3 is 15 amino acids. Germline CDR1 SSHAT, CDR2 FNYEAQ (reference sequence). V shed 5 bases and J 3 bases; nucleotides not matched to a gene: 8.

This chain connects TRBV19 to TRBJ1-1; TRBD1 aligns across 8 bases. J lost 7 bases, V lost 6 bases, and 7 bases had no gene match. Germline V lookup: CDR1 LNHDA, CDR2 SQIVND (reference sequence). The CDR3 runs 13 residues. The CDR3 loop is CASRTGTGIEAFF. CDR3 nucleotides: TGTGCCAGTAGGACCGGGACAGGCATTGAAGCTTTCTTT.

This clone was counted once. Other DNA sequences in the same sample also yield this CDR3. The gene calls are TRBV9 and TRBJ2-1; no definite D call. V was trimmed by 1 base and J by 8 bases, leaving 7 bases between them. In germline, CDR1 is SGDLS, CDR2 YYNGEE. This CDR3 contains 12 residues. The CDR3 is CASSVSSHEQFF. CDR3 DNA sequence: TGTGCCAGCAGCGTAAGTTCCCATGAGCAGTTCTTC.

The CDR3 nucleotides read TGCAGCGTTGCTCTAGCGAGCGGCTATGAGCAGTTCTTC. Translation gives CSVALASGYEQFF. The chain links TRBV29-1 to TRBJ2-1; a possible D gene is TRBD2 (6 bases). Trimming removed 4 bases at V and 8 bases at J, with 15 bases between. CDR1 and CDR2 (germline): SQVTM, ANQGSEA. The CDR3 has 13 residues.

The chain carries TRBV7-8 and TRBJ2-3; D remains unclear. V lost 2 bases and J lost 4, with 16 bases in between. CDR1 is SGHVS and CDR2 is FQNEAQ in the germline V gene. This CDR3 is built from 16 residues. CDR3 DNA sequence: TGTGCCAGCAGCTTATATCTTGAGCCAGATGCAGATACGCAGTATTTT. This codes for CASSLYLEPDADTQYF.

This chain uses TRBV7-6 with TRBJ2-1, with unresolved D. Germline assignment: CDR1 SGHVS and CDR2 FNYEAQ. This CDR3 spans 13 amino acids. The ends were cut back, 8 bases at V and 1 base at J, with 9 bases in the middle. This chain's CDR3 is CASAMGSYNEQFF. The CDR3 nucleotides are TGTGCCAGCGCCATGGGTTCCTACAATGAGCAGTTCTTC.

V is TRBV7-8 and J is TRBJ1-1, with D unclear. Per the germline V gene, CDR1 is SGHVS and CDR2 is FQNEAQ. The CDR3 is made up of 14 amino acids. V shed 1 base and J shed 5 bases, with 11 bases lying between them. The CDR3 nucleotides read TGTGCCAGCAGCTTAGGTAACGAAGGGACTGAAGCTTTCTTT. Its translation: CASSLGNEGTEAFF. The entire variable domain, with the rest obtained from reference TRBV7-8 and TRBJ1-1, is as follows: GAGVSQSPRYKVAKRGQDVALRCDPISGHVSLFWYQQALGQGPEFLTYFQNEAQLDKSGLPSDRFFAERPEGSVSTLKIQRTQQEDSAVYLCASSLGNEGTEAFFGQGTRLTVV.

This clone has just one count. This rearrangement joins TRBV30 to TRBJ2-5; unclear D gene. The CDR3 runs 14 residues. Germline lookup yields CDR1 GTSNPN and CDR2 SVGIG (reference sequence). V was shortened by 3 bases and J by 0 bases, with 11 bases between the two germline ends. CDR3 sequence reads: CAWRKDRYQETQYF. DNA for the CDR3: TGTGCCTGGAGAAAGGATCGGTACCAAGAGACCCAGTACTTC.

V usage is TRBV2 and J usage is TRBJ2-7; D unresolved. The CDR3 is made up of 14 amino acids. V was cut by 4 bases and J by 3 bases, with 13 bases left in between. CDR1 is SNHLY and CDR2 is FYNNEI in the germline V gene. DNA for the CDR3: TGTGCCAGCAGTGTACGTAAGAGAAGCTACGAGCAGTACTTC. It specifies CASSVRKRSYEQYF.

This chain uses TRBV7-9 with TRBJ2-7, with 7 positions matching TRBD1. CDR1 and CDR2 (germline): SEHNR, FQNEAQ (reference sequence). J was trimmed by 5 bases and V by 1 base; bases with no gene match: 8. This CDR3 region has 15 residues. CDR3 protein: CASSLGEGARHEQYF. The CDR3, as DNA: TGTGCCAGCAGCTTAGGAGAGGGGGCGCGCCACGAGCAGTACTTC.

J is TRBJ2-7 and V is TRBV27, with 8 bases that match TRBD2. With 4 bases clipped from V and 5 bases from J, the junction kept 4 bases outside the gene matches. Germline V gives CDR1 MNHEY, CDR2 SMNVEV (reference sequence). The CDR3 sequence is 13 residues long. CDR3 DNA sequence: TGTGCCAGCAGTTCCCTGACTAGCGACGAGCAGTACTTC. It is translated as CASSSLTSDEQYF.

CDR3 bases: TGTGCCAGCAGCGAAAAACCCAGACTCGCGCCCGGGTCAGATACGCAGTATTTT. It yields the protein CASSEKPRLAPGSDTQYF. V usage is TRBV9 and J usage is TRBJ2-3; D is undetermined. With 3 bases removed from V and 4 bases from J, the gap between germline ends came to 24 bases. The CDR3 is 18 residues long. The germline V gene has CDR1 SGDLS and CDR2 YYNGEE.

The rearrangement joins TRBV28 to TRBJ1-5; a possible D gene is TRBD1 (6 bases). Germline V gene data show CDR1 as MDHEN and CDR2 as SYDVKM. The CDR3 loop spans 12 amino acids. Trimming removed 8 bases from V and 9 bases from J, with 14 bases in between. CDR3 in DNA: TGTGCCAGCTATACAGGGACGGGGCCCCAGCATTTT. It codes for CASYTGTGPQHF.

J is TRBJ2-6 and V is TRBV5-4; no reliable D call. There are 15 residues in the CDR3. The V end was cut by 4 bases, the J end by 2 bases, with 10 bases between. Germline V gene data show CDR1 as SGHNT and CDR2 as YYREEE (reference sequence). As DNA, the CDR3 is TGTGCCAGCAGCCTGGGGTTCCCTGGGGCCAACGTCCTGACTTTC. As protein: CASSLGFPGANVLTF.

The chain carries TRBV5-1 and TRBJ2-7, with 8 bases matching TRBD2. Germline V gives CDR1 SGHRS, CDR2 YFSETQ. CDR3 size: 14 residues. The ends lost 4 bases at V and 2 bases at J; junction bases unmatched: 5. The CDR3, as DNA: TGCGCCAGCAGCCGATCGGGAGGGACCTACGAGCAGTACTTC. Its translation: CASSRSGGTYEQYF.

This clone was observed a single time. The genes are TRBV19 and TRBJ2-5, with 7 bases lining up with TRBD1. The V gene end was trimmed by 7 bases and the J gene end by 4 bases; junction bases not matched to a gene: 6. The CDR3 runs 13 residues. The V gene's germline CDR1 is LNHDA and CDR2 SQIVND (reference sequence). Here the CDR3 reads CASTKTGLETQYF. The CDR3 DNA reads TGTGCCAGTACCAAGACAGGGCTAGAGACCCAGTACTTC.

The V and J genes are TRBV7-2 and TRBJ2-2; 10 nucleotides agree with TRBD2. J was trimmed by 6 bases and V by 1 base; bases with no gene match: 11. Germline V lookup: CDR1 SGHTA, CDR2 FQGNSA. The CDR3 sequence is 18 residues long. The CDR3 region has the DNA TGTGCCAGCAGCTTAGGAGATCTAGCGGGAGAGGTCCCCGGGGAGCTGTTTTTT. This translates into CASSLGDLAGEVPGELFF.

This clone was counted between two and nine times. This sequence joins TRBV2 and TRBJ1-5; the match to TRBD1 covers 7 bases. Germline V CDR1 and CDR2: SNHLY, FYNNEI. With V trimmed by 1 base and J by 7 bases, 4 bases remained unmatched. This CDR3 has 14 amino acids. The CDR3 loop is CASSEGQGFQPQHF. CDR3 sequence (DNA): TGTGCCAGCAGTGAAGGACAGGGATTCCAGCCCCAGCATTTT. The full variable domain, its missing parts supplied by reference TRBV2 and TRBJ1-5, is EPEVTQTPSHQVTQMGQEVILRCVPISNHLYFYWYRQILGQKVEFLVSFYNNEISEKSEIFDDQFSVERPDGSNFTLKIRSTKLEDSAMYFCASSEGQGFQPQHFGDGTRLSIL.

The chain carries TRBV7-9 and TRBJ2-5, with 7 nucleotides matching TRBD1. Germline CDR1 is SEHNR and CDR2 is FQNEAQ (reference sequence). V lost 5 bases to trimming and J lost 4 bases; unmatched junction nucleotides: 7. The CDR3 consists of 14 residues. The CDR3: CASSLRDRTETQYF. The CDR3 DNA sequence: TGTGCCAGCAGCCTTCGGGACAGAACAGAGACCCAGTACTTC.

This clone has just one count. The chain employs TRBV4-2 and TRBJ2-7; 7 positions agree with TRBD2. There are 19 residues in the CDR3. Germline V CDR1 and CDR2: LGHNA, YNFKEQ. After removal of 3 bases from V and 3 bases from J, the junction contained 20 bases not matched to a gene. CDR3 DNA sequence: TGTGCCAGCAGCCAGCTCTTACCCTCCGTAGCGGGCCAAGTCTACGAGCAGTACTTC. As protein: CASSQLLPSVAGQVYEQYF.

This clone was counted once. This chain connects TRBV6-4 to TRBJ1-2; D perhaps matches TRBD1 (5 bases). Germline values: CDR1 MRHNA, CDR2 SNTAGT. Trimming pared 2 bases from V and 5 bases from J, leaving 15 bases between. This CDR3 has 15 residues. In DNA form, the CDR3 reads TGTGCCAGCAGTGACCCGCCGACGGAGGGGTATGGCTACACCTTC. Its translation: CASSDPPTEGYGYTF.

The V call is TRBV19, the J call TRBJ2-1; tentatively, D is TRBD1 (5 bases). The CDR3 sequence is 16 residues long. Germline CDR1 and CDR2: LNHDA and SQIVND (reference sequence). Trimming removed 3 bases at V and 5 bases at J, with 17 bases between. CDR3 amino acids: CASSIRSAGQNNEQFF. For the CDR3, the DNA is TGTGCCAGTAGTATCCGTTCGGCAGGGCAGAACAATGAGCAGTTCTTC.

This CDR3 is CASSYSEGSGGYTF. The CDR3 DNA is TGTGCCAGCAGTTACTCGGAGGGGTCGGGGGGCTACACCTTC. V is TRBV6-5 and J is TRBJ1-2, with a tentative D call TRBD1 (5 bases). The V gene lost 0 bases and the J gene lost 8 bases, with 13 bases spanning the gap. Germline V lookup: CDR1 MNHEY, CDR2 SVGAGI. The CDR3 contains 14 residues.

The chain is built from TRBV5-4 and TRBJ1-1; D is possibly TRBD1 (6 bases). The CDR3 runs to 15 residues. Germline CDR1 is SGHNT and CDR2 is YYREEE (reference sequence). V lost 0 bases and J lost 0, with 9 bases in between. The CDR3 coding sequence is TGTGCCAGCAGCTTGGGTCAGGGGTTGAACACTGAAGCTTTCTTT. This translates into CASSLGQGLNTEAFF.

The rearrangement uses TRBV11-2 and TRBJ2-3, with a possible D match to TRBD1 (6 bases). V gave up 4 bases and J gave up 3 bases, with 14 bases separating them. CDR3 size: 15 residues. Germline V gene sequence: CDR1 SGHAT, CDR2 FQNNGV. This CDR3 reads CASSWGQALTDTQYF. The CDR3 nucleotides are TGTGCCAGCAGCTGGGGACAAGCCCTGACAGATACGCAGTATTTT.

This chain joins TRBV19 and TRBJ1-2, with TRBD1 identical over 7 bases. With V trimmed by 3 bases and J by 7 bases, 17 bases remained unmatched. The CDR3 spans 17 residues. The germline gives CDR1 LNHDA, CDR2 SQIVND (reference sequence). The DNA for the CDR3 is TGTGCCAGTAGTATCCAAGGGACAGAGCCTTTAGGAGTTGGCTACACCTTC. It translates to CASSIQGTEPLGVGYTF.